This T cell receptor (beta chain) was identified during a study of siplizumab effects on memory and regulatory T cells. Note on this clone: Its antigen remains unidentified.

Study-wide points: A major contribution to the alloresponse seemed to be made by naive T cells, which seemed more diverse than memory cells. Roughly 75-95% of proliferating CD4+ or CD8+ clones defied assignment to a naive or memory phenotype.

Per sample, roughly 10^5 TCR templates were assayed. Method: immunoSEQ multiplex PCR; TCRdb's copy keeps in-frame clones and lacks some. Here the sample spans approximately 100,000 clones, about 94% being singletons. The CDR3 runs 15 residues. The trim removed 5 bases at V and 0 bases at J, leaving 5 bases unmatched. CDR1 is MGHRA and CDR2 is YSYEKL in the germline V gene. The source material was non-Treg CD4+ T cells sorted from blood. The clonotype comes from a human donor in good health. The chain uses TRBV4-1 and TRBJ1-1; 8 bases match TRBD1. The CDR3 sequence is CASSRAGGLNTEAFF. The CDR3 DNA follows: TGCGCCAGCAGCAGGGCAGGGGGCTTGAACACTGAAGCTTTCTTT.